The 26 T cell receptor beta chains reported below all come from one sample, sequenced in a study of cytomegalovirus exposure and HLA in healthy donors. The PCR contained 60 Vbeta and 13 Jbeta primers. The assay was immunoSEQ multiplex PCR, and TCRdb's table has in-frame clones only and misses some. The sample has around 92,000 clones; under 80% are singletons. Sample: PBMCs. These receptors came from a human donor in good health.

There are a few counts of this clone. The junction departs from germline at one end; a sequencing error may be responsible. This rearrangement joins TRBV7-9 to TRBJ1-2; D perhaps matches TRBD1 (6 bases). This CDR3 spans 12 amino acids. Germline V gene data show CDR1 as SEHNR and CDR2 as FQNEAQ (reference sequence). This CDR3 reads CSSSLDSRGYTF. CDR3 DNA sequence: TGTTCCAGCAGCTTGGACAGCAGGGGCTACACCTTC.

V and J are TRBV4-1 and TRBJ1-5; unclear D gene. CDR3 size: 16 residues. Germline CDR1 and CDR2: MGHRA and YSYEKL. The germline V and J ends were trimmed by 4 bases and 3 bases, with 16 bases remaining between them. In DNA, the CDR3 is TGCGCCAGCAGCCTAAGTCCACACGGGTTCAATCAGCCCCAGCATTTT. Protein: CASSLSPHGFNQPQHF.

The chain carries TRBV5-6 and TRBJ1-2, with D unclear. CDR3 length equals 15 residues. The germline V and J ends were trimmed by 1 base and 2 bases, with 12 bases remaining between them. The V gene's germline CDR1 is SGHDT and CDR2 YYEEEE. The CDR3 spells CASSLMSGRNYGYTF. The CDR3 DNA sequence: TGTGCCAGCAGCTTGATGTCGGGGAGGAACTATGGCTACACCTTC.

In this sample, this clone turned up once. For the CDR3, the DNA is TGTGCCAGTACACTCAGGGCGGCGGATCAGCCCCAGCATTTT. Residues: CASTLRAADQPQHF. The rearrangement links TRBV19 to TRBJ1-5; weak D call: TRBD1 (5 bases). The CDR3 length is 14 residues. The germline V gene encodes CDR1 LNHDA and CDR2 SQIVND (reference sequence). The germline V and J ends were trimmed by 7 bases and 5 bases, with 15 bases remaining between them.

CDR3 protein: CASSEIGQPQHF. CDR3 nucleotides: TGTGCCAGCAGTGAGATCGGTCAGCCCCAGCATTTT. This chain links TRBV25-1 with TRBJ1-5, with unresolved D. Germline lookup yields CDR1 MGHDK and CDR2 SYGVNS. The CDR3 has 12 residues. V gave up 3 bases and J gave up 6 bases, with 6 bases separating them. The full variable domain, in which reference TRBV25-1 and TRBJ1-5 provide the parts outside the CDR3, is EADIYQTPRYLVIGTGKKITLECSQTMGHDKMYWYQQDPGMELHLIHYSYGVNSTEKGDLSSESTVSRIRTEHFPLTLESARPSHTSQYLCASSEIGQPQHFGDGTRLSIL.

CDR3 coding DNA: TGCGCCAGCAGCCAAGATTTACGCGGATTCACGCCCTACGAGCAGTACTTC. It codes for CASSQDLRGFTPYEQYF. The genes are TRBV4-3 and TRBJ2-7; no clear D gene. V was cut by 0 bases and J by 2 bases, with 17 bases left in between. The CDR3 contains 17 residues. CDR1 and CDR2 (germline): LGHNA, YSLEER.

This clone appeared a few times. The chain links TRBV9 to TRBJ2-1; 10 bases are shared with TRBD2. J gave up 0 bases and V 4 bases, and 16 bases lay outside the gene matches. Per germline, CDR1 SGDLS and CDR2 YYNGEE. The length of the CDR3 is 20 residues. The CDR3 spells CASSPAGAGGPRGSYNEQFF. In DNA form, the CDR3 reads TGTGCCAGCAGCCCCGCCGGAGCGGGGGGGCCTAGGGGCTCCTACAATGAGCAGTTCTTC.

This clone appeared a few times. V usage is TRBV15 and J usage is TRBJ2-7; perhaps TRBD1 as D (6 bases). V was shortened by 0 bases and J by 3 bases, with 9 bases between the two germline ends. The CDR3 loop spans 14 amino acids. The V gene's germline CDR1 is LNHNV and CDR2 YYDKDF (reference sequence). In DNA form, the CDR3 reads TGTGCCACCAGCAGAGAGGGGGCCGGCTACGAGCAGTACTTC. Its translation: CATSREGAGYEQYF. Variable domain in full (rest from reference TRBV15 and TRBJ2-7): DAMVIQNPRYQVTQFGKPVTLSCSQTLNHNVMYWYQQKSSQAPKLLFHYYDKDFNNEADTPDNFQSRRPNTSFCFLDIRSPGLGDTAMYLCATSREGAGYEQYFGPGTRLTVT.

The chain couples TRBV6-1 to TRBJ2-3, with 8 bases aligning to TRBD2. V was clipped by 4 bases and J by 0 bases; unmatched bases: 3. Germline-derived CDR1 and CDR2 are MNHNS and SASEGT. CDR3 length: 15 residues. The CDR3 DNA follows: TGTGCCAGCAGTGCGACTAGCGTAAGCACAGATACGCAGTATTTT. This codes for CASSATSVSTDTQYF.

CDR3 in DNA: TGTGCCAGCAGCACAACACGCAGGGATGGCACTGAAGCTTTCTTT. It is translated as CASSTTRRDGTEAFF. The chain is built from TRBV5-4 and TRBJ1-1; D is perhaps TRBD1 (5 bases). Germline V CDR1 and CDR2: SGHNT, YYREEE (reference sequence). Trimming pared 4 bases from V and 4 bases from J, leaving 17 bases between. This CDR3 has 15 amino acids.

The chain employs TRBV9 and TRBJ2-2, with D perhaps TRBD1 (6 bases). CDR1 and CDR2 (germline): SGDLS, YYNGEE. V lost 0 bases to trimming and J lost 6 bases, with 12 bases between them. CDR3 length: 15 residues. The CDR3 DNA sequence: TGTGCCAGCAGCGTAGGACAGGCACTCGCCGGGGAGCTGTTTTTT. It encodes CASSVGQALAGELFF.

This chain connects TRBV9 to TRBJ1-1, with a tentative D call TRBD1 (6 bases). Trimming removed 5 bases from V and 0 bases from J, with 20 bases in between. The CDR3 contains 17 residues. CDR1 is SGDLS and CDR2 is YYNGEE in the germline V gene. The CDR3 region has the DNA TGTGCCAGCAGTAGAAAGACAGGCGCTCCTATGAACACTGAAGCTTTCTTT. This encodes CASSRKTGAPMNTEAFF.

The chain employs TRBV9 and TRBJ2-2, with TRBD2 matching 13 bases. The CDR3 is 19 residues long. Looked up from germline, CDR1 is SGDLS and CDR2 is YYNGEE. After removal of 2 bases from V and 5 bases from J, the junction contained 12 bases not matched to a gene. CDR3 in DNA: TGTGCCAGCAGCGTCATATCGGGGACTAGCGGGGCCCGAACCGGGGAGCTGTTTTTT. It codes for CASSVISGTSGARTGELFF.

The V gene is TRBV14, the J gene TRBJ2-1; no reliable D call. V was cut by 3 bases and J by 0 bases, with 15 bases left in between. Germline CDR1 and CDR2: SGHDN and FVKESK. The CDR3 has 17 residues. Here the CDR3 reads CASSQIKVPSSYNEQFF. As DNA, the CDR3 is TGTGCCAGCAGCCAGATAAAAGTCCCGAGCTCCTACAATGAGCAGTTCTTC. The variable domain in full, completed from reference TRBV14 and TRBJ2-1, reads EAGVTQFPSHSVIEKGQTVTLRCDPISGHDNLYWYRRVMGKEIKFLLHFVKESKQDESGMPNNRFLAERTGGTYSTLKVQPAELEDSGVYFCASSQIKVPSSYNEQFFGPGTRLTVL.

This CDR3 reads CASSIDIGQGSSYNEQFF. DNA for the CDR3: TGTGCCAGTAGTATAGACATAGGACAGGGAAGCTCCTACAATGAGCAGTTCTTC. This sequence joins TRBV19 and TRBJ2-1, with TRBD1 matching 8 bases. The CDR3 length is 18 residues. The trim removed 0 bases at V and 0 bases at J, leaving 7 bases unmatched. The germline V gene encodes CDR1 LNHDA and CDR2 SQIVND (reference sequence). Supplemented by reference TRBV19 and TRBJ2-1, the full variable domain reads DGGITQSPKYLFRKEGQNVTLSCEQNLNHDAMYWYRQDPGQGLRLIYYSQIVNDFQKGDIAEGYSVSREKKESFPLTVTSAQKNPTAFYLCASSIDIGQGSSYNEQFFGPGTRLTVL.

V and J are TRBV18 and TRBJ2-1; 11 bases match TRBD2. V was pared by 0 bases and J by 6 bases, with 4 bases of the junction left unmatched. CDR3 length: 16 amino acids. Germline CDR1 is KGHSH and CDR2 is LQKENI. CDR3 coding DNA: TGTGCCAGCTCACCACCCGGACTAGCGGGCTTCAATGAGCAGTTCTTC. The encoded protein is CASSPPGLAGFNEQFF.

This clone showed up just a few times. This chain connects TRBV6-6 to TRBJ1-3, with D possibly TRBD1 on 5 matching bases. Trimming removed 4 bases from V and 8 bases from J, with 18 bases in between. The germline CDR1 and CDR2 sequences are MNHNY and SVGAGI (reference sequence). The CDR3 has 15 amino acids. Here the CDR3 DNA reads TGTGCCAGCAGTTTCGCGGGGACCGTTGGGGACACCATATATTTT. Protein sequence: CASSFAGTVGDTIYF.

V usage is TRBV7-9 and J usage is TRBJ2-7; TRBD2 might be the D (6 bases). From germline, CDR1 is SEHNR and CDR2 FQNEAQ (reference sequence). CDR3 length equals 13 residues. The ends were cut back, 2 bases at V and 6 bases at J, with 11 bases in the middle. The CDR3 DNA reads as TGTGCCAGCAGCTTACGACTAGAAAGCGAGCAGTACTTC. This sequence encodes CASSLRLESEQYF.

The chain carries TRBV18 and TRBJ2-5; possible D gene TRBD1, 5 bases. CDR3 length equals 15 residues. V was shortened by 0 bases and J by 1 base, with 9 bases between the two germline ends. The germline gives CDR1 KGHSH, CDR2 LQKENI. CDR3 in amino acids: CASSPPSGLQETQYF. The CDR3 bases are TGTGCCAGCTCACCACCTTCAGGGCTCCAAGAGACCCAGTACTTC.

V usage is TRBV7-2 and J usage is TRBJ2-7; 13 bases line up with TRBD2. CDR1 is SGHTA, CDR2 FQGNSA, per germline. The length of the CDR3 is 18 residues. Trimming at V came to 5 bases and at J to 4 bases, leaving 14 bases not matched to a gene. The CDR3 is CASSQNPGLAGRGYEQYF. DNA for the CDR3: TGTGCCAGCAGCCAAAATCCGGGACTAGCGGGAAGGGGGTACGAGCAGTACTTC.

The table lists this clone with a count of one. This chain joins TRBV5-5 and TRBJ1-5; a possible D gene is TRBD1 (5 bases). Trimming took 0 bases from V and 1 from J, leaving 14 bases between them. Germline V CDR1 and CDR2: SGHKS, YYEKEE (reference sequence). The CDR3 is 17 amino acids. CDR3 in DNA: TGTGCCAGCAGCTTGGTACCCATAGACAGAAGCAATCAGCCCCAGCATTTT. This translates into CASSLVPIDRSNQPQHF.

The chain uses TRBV6-1 and TRBJ2-5; the D is unclear. The end of the DNA fits TRBJ2-7 better, so the J call may be wrong. This CDR3 is built from 14 residues. CDR1 MNHNS and CDR2 SASEGT come from the germline V gene. The CDR3 DNA sequence: TGTGCCAGCAGTGAAGCCGGGTCCCTCTACGAGCAGTACTTC. It translates to CASSEAGSLYEQYF.

The chain links TRBV19 to TRBJ2-2; weak D call: TRBD1 (5 bases). CDR3 length: 16 amino acids. Germline loops: CDR1 LNHDA, CDR2 SQIVND (reference sequence). V was shortened by 3 bases and J by 2 bases, with 13 bases between the two germline ends. The CDR3 spells CASSILPGHNTGELFF. Here the CDR3 DNA reads TGTGCCAGTAGTATCCTCCCAGGGCATAACACCGGGGAGCTGTTTTTT.

V and J are TRBV5-1 and TRBJ2-5, with 9 bases aligning to TRBD2. The germline V gene encodes CDR1 SGHRS and CDR2 YFSETQ. V was clipped by 4 bases and J by 4 bases; unmatched bases: 8. The CDR3 has 15 amino acids. CDR3 amino acids: CASSHSTSGLETQYF. The DNA of the CDR3 is TGCGCCAGCAGCCACTCTACTAGCGGGCTAGAGACCCAGTACTTC.

This clone was seen only a few times. V usage is TRBV7-6 and J usage is TRBJ1-2; D is undetermined. CDR1 is SGHVS, CDR2 FNYEAQ, per germline. V was trimmed by 4 bases and J by 5 bases, leaving 5 bases between them. This CDR3 contains 11 residues. DNA of the CDR3: TGTGCCAGCAGCTACGGGTATGGCTACACCTTC. Its translation: CASSYGYGYTF.

V gene TRBV30 combines with J gene TRBJ1-6, with D perhaps TRBD1 (5 bases). Germline V gene data show CDR1 as GTSNPN and CDR2 as SVGIG (reference sequence). V was cut by 2 bases and J by 8 bases, with 13 bases left in between. There are 14 residues in the CDR3. DNA for the CDR3: TGTGCCTGGAGTACAGGACGGGGGGATTCACCCCTCCACTTT. It codes for CAWSTGRGDSPLHF.